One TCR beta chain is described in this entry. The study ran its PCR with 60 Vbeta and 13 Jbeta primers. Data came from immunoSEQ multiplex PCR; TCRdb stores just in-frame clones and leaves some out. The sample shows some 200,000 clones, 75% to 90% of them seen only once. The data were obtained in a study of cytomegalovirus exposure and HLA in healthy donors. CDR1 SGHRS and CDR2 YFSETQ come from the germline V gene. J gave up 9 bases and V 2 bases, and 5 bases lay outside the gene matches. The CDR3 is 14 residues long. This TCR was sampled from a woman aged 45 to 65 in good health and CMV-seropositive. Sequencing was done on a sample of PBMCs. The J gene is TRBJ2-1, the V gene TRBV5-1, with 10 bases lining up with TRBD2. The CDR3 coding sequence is TGCGCCAGCAGCTTCAGCGGGGGGGCCGGTGAGCAGTTCTTC. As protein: CASSFSGGAGEQFF. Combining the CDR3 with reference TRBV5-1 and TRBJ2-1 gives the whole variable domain KAGVTQTPRYLIKTRGQQVTLSCSPISGHRSVSWYQQTPGQGLQFLFEYFSETQRNKGNFPGRFSGRQFSNSRSEMNVSTLELGDSALYLCASSFSGGAGEQFFGPGTRLTVL.